What follows describes a single T cell receptor (beta chain). This clone's antigen is unknown. Base qualities are not at hand, and no much larger clone is one base apart. This record belongs to a study of blood T cell repertoires in COVID-19 (TCRdb year 2020). Background on the whole study: Collaborator samples came from the United States, Italy and Spain and covered acute and convalescent phases of COVID-19. The prospective study material was composed of cDNA or gDNA derived from T cells, B-cell-depleted T cells, or PBMCs. The dataset comprised deeply sampled blood TCRbeta repertoires from subjects exposed to, actively infected with, or recovered from COVID-19. A freely available public database, intended as a resource for researchers studying the immune response to SARS-CoV-2, is where the repertoires were released. Samples were obtained from the ongoing ImmuneRACE study (first 160 participants) and from 1,254 subjects provided by 6 global collaborators. A de-identified subject ID, COVID-19 status, age in years and sex were almost always included in the sample metadata. Where available, HLA class I and class II types were taken from metadata supplied by the sample provider and were not determined by assay-based typing.

What the study reported, not specific to this receptor: The amount of clinical and demographic metadata varied by source and participant and was provided uncurated.

The immunoSEQ Assay, a bias-controlled multiplex PCR, was used to amplify TCRbeta CDR3 regions from genomic DNA. The published analysis was carried out like this. Within the assay, amplification of reference gene primers was used to estimate how many nucleated cells each sample contained. To quantify the absolute abundance of each unique TCRbeta CDR3 rearrangement, sequence reads were collapsed and filtered. For each sample, productive Simpson clonality was calculated as the square root of Simpson's diversity index across productive rearrangements. TCRdb carries this immuneACCESS record with in-frame sequences only. Its versions omit some clonotypes, under half of them owing to an unresolved V gene in the studies checked, with the rest unexplained. V and J calls and clone size follow that table, whereas D and trimming were derived from the DNA. For this sample the table gives about 150,000 clones, of which approximately 85% were detected only once. In total, the top ten clones hold over 0.55% of the sample.

Trimmed from V: 4 bases; trimmed from J: 2 bases; junction bases lacking a gene match: 1. The CDR3 holds 13 amino acids from the cysteine to the phenylalanine. Only the CDR3 DNA is retained, 39 bases long and in frame from the first base. Via the germline V gene (reference sequence), CDR1 is LNHDA and CDR2 SQIVND. One collaborating source in Seattle enrolled patients while the patients were actively infected and followed the patients over time throughout the course of disease. The collaborating institutions used their own protocols to collect whole blood in K2EDTA tubes. For TCRbeta analysis, collaborators shipped samples as frozen whole blood, isolated PBMCs, or DNA extracted from either of those sample types.

The chain employs TRBV19 and TRBJ2-5, with 7 junctional bases fitting TRBD1. This TCR came from a man aged 55 to 70 with COVID-19, enrolled during active disease. The source material was peripheral blood. The CDR3 sequence is CASSNRGQETQYF. The nucleotide sequence reads TGTGCCAGTAGTAACAGGGGTCAAGAGACCCAGTACTTC.